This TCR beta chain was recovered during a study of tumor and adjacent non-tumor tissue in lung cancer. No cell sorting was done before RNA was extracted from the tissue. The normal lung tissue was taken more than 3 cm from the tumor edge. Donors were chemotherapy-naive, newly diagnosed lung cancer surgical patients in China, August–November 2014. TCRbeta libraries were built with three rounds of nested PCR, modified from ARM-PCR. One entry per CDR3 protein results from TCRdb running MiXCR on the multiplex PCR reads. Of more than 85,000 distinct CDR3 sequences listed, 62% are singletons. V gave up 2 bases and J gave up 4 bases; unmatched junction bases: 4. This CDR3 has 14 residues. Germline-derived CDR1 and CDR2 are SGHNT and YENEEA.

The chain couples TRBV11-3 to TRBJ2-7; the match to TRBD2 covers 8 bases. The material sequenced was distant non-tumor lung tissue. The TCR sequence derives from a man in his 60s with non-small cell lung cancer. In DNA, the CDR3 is TGTGCCAGCAGCTTAAGCGGGGGCGGGTACGAGCAGTACTTC. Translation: CASSLSGGGYEQYF.